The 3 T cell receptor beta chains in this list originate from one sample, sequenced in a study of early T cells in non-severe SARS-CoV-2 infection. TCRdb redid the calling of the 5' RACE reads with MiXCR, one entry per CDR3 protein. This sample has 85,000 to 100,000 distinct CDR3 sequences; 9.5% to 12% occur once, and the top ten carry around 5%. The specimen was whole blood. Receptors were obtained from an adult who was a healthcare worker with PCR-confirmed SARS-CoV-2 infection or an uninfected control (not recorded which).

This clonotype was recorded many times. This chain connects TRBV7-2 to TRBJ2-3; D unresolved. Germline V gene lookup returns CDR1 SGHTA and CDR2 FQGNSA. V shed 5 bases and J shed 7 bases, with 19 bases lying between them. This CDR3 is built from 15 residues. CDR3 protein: CASSPSWQASYTQYF. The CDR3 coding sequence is TGTGCCAGCAGCCCAAGCTGGCAAGCAAGTTATACGCAGTATTTT. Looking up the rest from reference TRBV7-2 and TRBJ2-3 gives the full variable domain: GAGVSQSPSNKVTEKGKDVELRCDPISGHTALYWYRQSLGQGLEFLIYFQGNSAPDKSGLPSDRFSAERTGGSVSTLTIQRTQQEDSAVYLCASSPSWQASYTQYFGPGTRLTVL.

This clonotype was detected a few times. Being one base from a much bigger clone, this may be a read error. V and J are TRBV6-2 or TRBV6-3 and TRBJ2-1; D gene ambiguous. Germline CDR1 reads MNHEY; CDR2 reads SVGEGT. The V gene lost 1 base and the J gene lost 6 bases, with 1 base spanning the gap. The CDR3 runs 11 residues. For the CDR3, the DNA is TGTGCCAGCAGTTACTTCAATGAGCAGTTCTTC. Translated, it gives CASSYFNEQFF.

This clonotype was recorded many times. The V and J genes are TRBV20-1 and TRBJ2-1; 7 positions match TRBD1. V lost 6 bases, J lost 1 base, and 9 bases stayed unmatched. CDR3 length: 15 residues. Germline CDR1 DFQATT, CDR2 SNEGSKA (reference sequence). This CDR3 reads CSAGTGTVSYNEQFF. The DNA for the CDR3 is TGCAGTGCGGGAACGGGGACAGTGTCCTACAATGAGCAGTTCTTC.